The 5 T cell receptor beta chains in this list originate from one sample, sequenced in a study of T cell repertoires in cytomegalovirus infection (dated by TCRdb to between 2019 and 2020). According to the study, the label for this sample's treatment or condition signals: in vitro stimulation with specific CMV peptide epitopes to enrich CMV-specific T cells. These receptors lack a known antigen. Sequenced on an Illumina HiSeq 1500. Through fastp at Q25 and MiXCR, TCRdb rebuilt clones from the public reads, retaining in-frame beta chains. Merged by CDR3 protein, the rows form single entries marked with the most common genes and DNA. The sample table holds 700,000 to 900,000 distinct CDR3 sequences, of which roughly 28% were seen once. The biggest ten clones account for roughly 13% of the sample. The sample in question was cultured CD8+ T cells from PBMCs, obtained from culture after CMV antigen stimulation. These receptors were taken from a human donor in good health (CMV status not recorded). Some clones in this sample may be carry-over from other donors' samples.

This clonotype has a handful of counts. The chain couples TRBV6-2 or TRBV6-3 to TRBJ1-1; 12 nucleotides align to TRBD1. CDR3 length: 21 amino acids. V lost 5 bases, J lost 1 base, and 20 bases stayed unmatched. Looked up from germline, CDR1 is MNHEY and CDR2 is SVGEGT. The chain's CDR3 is CASSLLPPGQGAFFPNTEAFF. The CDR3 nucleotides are TGTGCCAGCAGTCTCCTTCCTCCGGGACAGGGGGCGTTTTTTCCGAACACTGAAGCTTTCTTT.

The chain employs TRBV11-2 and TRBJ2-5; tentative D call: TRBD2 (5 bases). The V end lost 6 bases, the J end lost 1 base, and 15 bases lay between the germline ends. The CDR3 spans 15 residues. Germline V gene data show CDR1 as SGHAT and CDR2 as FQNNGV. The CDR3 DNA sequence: TGTGCCAGCAGACAAGGGCTAGCCAGCCAAGAGACCCAGTACTTC. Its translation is CASRQGLASQETQYF.

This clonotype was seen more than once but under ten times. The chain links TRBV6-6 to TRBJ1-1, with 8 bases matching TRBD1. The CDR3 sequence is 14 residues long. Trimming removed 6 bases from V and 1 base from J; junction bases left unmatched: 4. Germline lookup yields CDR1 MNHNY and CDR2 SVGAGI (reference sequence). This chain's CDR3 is CASRLTGANTEAFF. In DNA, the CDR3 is TGTGCCAGCAGATTGACAGGGGCGAACACTGAAGCTTTCTTT.

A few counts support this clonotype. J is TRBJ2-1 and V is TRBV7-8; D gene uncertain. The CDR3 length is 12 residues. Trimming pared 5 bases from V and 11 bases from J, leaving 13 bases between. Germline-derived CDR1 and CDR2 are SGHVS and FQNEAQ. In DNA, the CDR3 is TGTGCCAGCAGCGCAAACTCCCGGCAGCAGTTCTTC. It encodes CASSANSRQQFF.

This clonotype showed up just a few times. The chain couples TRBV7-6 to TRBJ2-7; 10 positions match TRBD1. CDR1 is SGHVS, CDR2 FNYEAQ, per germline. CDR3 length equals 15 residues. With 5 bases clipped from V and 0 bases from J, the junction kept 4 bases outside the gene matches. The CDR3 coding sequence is TGTGCCAGCAGCCCCCGGACAGGGGGCTCCTACGAGCAGTACTTC. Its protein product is CASSPRTGGSYEQYF.